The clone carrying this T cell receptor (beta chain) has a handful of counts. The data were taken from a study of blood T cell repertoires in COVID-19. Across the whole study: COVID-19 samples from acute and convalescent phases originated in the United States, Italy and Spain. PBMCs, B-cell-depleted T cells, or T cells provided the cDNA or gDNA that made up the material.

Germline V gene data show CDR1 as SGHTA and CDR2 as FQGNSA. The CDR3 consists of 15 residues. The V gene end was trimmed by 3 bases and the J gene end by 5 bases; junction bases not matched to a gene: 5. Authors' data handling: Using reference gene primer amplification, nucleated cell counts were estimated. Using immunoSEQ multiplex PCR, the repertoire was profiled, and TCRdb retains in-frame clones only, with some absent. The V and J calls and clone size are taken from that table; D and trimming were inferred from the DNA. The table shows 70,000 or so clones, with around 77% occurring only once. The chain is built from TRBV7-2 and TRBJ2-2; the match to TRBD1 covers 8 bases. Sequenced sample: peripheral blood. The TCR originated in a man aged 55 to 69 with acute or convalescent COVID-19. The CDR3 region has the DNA TGTGCCAGCAGCTTTGGGGGGACAGGTACCGGGGAGCTGTTTTTT. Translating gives CASSFGGTGTGELFF.